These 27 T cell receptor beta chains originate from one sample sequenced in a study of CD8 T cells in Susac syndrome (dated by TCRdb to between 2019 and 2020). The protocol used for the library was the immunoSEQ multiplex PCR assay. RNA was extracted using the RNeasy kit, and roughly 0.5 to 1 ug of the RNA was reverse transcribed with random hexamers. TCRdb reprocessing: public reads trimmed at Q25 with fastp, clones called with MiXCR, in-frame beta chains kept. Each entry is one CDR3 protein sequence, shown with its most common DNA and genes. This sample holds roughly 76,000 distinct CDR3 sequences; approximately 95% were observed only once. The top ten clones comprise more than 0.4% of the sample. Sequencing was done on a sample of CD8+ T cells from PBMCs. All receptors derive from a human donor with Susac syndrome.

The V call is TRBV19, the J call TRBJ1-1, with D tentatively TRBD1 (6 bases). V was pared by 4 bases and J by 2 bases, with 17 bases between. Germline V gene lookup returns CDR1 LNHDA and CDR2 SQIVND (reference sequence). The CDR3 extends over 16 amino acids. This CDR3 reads CASSKLSGTSNTEAFF. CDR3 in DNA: TGTGCCAGTAGTAAACTTTCCGGGACAAGTAACACTGAAGCTTTCTTT.

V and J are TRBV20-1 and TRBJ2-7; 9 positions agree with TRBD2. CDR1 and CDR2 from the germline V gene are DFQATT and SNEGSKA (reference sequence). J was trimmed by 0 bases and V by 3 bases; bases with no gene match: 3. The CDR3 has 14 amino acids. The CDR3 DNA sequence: TGCAGTGCTAGGACTAGCGGAAGCTCCTACGAGCAGTACTTC. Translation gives CSARTSGSSYEQYF.

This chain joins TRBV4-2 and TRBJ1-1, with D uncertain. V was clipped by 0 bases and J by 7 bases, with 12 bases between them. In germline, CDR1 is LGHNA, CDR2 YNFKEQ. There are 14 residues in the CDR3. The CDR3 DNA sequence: TGTGCCAGCAGCCAAGAAGTGGCACCCGGTGAAGCTTTCTTT. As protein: CASSQEVAPGEAFF.

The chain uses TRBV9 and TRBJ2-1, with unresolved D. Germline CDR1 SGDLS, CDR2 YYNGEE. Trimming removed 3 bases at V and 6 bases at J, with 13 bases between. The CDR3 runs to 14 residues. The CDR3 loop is CASSAPITPNEQFF. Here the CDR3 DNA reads TGTGCCAGCAGCGCGCCTATCACACCCAATGAGCAGTTCTTC.

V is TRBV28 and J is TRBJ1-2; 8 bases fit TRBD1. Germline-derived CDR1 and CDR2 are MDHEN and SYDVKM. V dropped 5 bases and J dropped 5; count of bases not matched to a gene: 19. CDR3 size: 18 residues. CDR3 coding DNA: TGTGCCAGCAGTCCAGTGAGGACAGGGCTCGTCCTCAATTATGGCTACACCTTC. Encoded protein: CASSPVRTGLVLNYGYTF.

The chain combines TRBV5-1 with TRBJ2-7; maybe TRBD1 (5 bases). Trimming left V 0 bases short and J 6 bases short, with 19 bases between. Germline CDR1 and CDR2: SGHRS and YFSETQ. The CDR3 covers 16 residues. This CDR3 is CASSLEPQGTTAEQYF. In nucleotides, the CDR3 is TGCGCCAGCAGCTTGGAGCCGCAGGGAACGACCGCCGAGCAGTACTTC. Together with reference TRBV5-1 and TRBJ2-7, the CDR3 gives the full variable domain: KAGVTQTPRYLIKTRGQQVTLSCSPISGHRSVSWYQQTPGQGLQFLFEYFSETQRNKGNFPGRFSGRQFSNSRSEMNVSTLELGDSALYLCASSLEPQGTTAEQYFGPGTRLTVT.

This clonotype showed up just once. As DNA, the CDR3 is TGTGCCAGCAGCTTAGAACCAATAGTCGACGAGCAGTACTTC. Protein sequence: CASSLEPIVDEQYF. The rearrangement joins TRBV7-2 to TRBJ2-7; D call uncertain. The germline gives CDR1 SGHTA, CDR2 FQGNSA. V lost 1 base to trimming and J lost 5 bases, with 12 bases between them. This CDR3 spans 14 amino acids.

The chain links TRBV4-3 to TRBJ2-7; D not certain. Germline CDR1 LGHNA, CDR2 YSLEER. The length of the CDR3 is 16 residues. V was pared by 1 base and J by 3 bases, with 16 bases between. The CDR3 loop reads CASSQAVSADYYEQYF. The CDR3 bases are TGCGCCAGCAGCCAAGCCGTGTCGGCGGATTACTACGAGCAGTACTTC.

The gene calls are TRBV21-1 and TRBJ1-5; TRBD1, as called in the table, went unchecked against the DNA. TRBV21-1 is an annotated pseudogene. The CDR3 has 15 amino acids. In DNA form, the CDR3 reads TGTGCCAGCAGCAAGGGACAGGGAAGGGATCAGCCCCAGCATTTT. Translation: CASSKGQGRDQPQHF.

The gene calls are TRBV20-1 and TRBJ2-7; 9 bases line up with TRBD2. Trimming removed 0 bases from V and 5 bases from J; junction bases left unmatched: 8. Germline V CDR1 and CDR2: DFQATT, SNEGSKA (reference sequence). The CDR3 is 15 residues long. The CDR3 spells CSARDSAGGRDEQYF. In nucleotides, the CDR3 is TGCAGTGCTAGAGATTCGGCGGGAGGGAGGGACGAGCAGTACTTC.

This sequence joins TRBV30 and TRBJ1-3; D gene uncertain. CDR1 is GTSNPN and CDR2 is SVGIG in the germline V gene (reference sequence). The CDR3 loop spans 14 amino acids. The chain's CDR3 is CAYSTDFSGNTIYF. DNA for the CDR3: TGTGCGTACTCGACGGACTTCTCTGGAAACACCATATATTTT.

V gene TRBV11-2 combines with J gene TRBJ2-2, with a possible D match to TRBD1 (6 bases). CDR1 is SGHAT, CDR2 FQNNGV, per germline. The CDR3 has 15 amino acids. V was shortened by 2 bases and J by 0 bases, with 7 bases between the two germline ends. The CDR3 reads CASSLRTANTGELFF. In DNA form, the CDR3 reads TGTGCCAGCAGCTTACGGACAGCGAACACCGGGGAGCTGTTTTTT.

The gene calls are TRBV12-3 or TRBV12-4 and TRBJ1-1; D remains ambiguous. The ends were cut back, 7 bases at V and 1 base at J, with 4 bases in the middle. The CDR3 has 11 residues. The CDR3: CASIENTEAFF. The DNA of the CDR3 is TGTGCCAGCATCGAGAACACTGAAGCTTTCTTT.

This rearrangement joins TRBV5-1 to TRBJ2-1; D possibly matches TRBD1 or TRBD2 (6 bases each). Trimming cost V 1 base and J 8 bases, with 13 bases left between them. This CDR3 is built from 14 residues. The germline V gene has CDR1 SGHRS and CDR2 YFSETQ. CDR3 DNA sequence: TGCGCCAGCAGCTTGCGGGGGCGCGTCGATGAGCAGTTCTTC. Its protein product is CASSLRGRVDEQFF.

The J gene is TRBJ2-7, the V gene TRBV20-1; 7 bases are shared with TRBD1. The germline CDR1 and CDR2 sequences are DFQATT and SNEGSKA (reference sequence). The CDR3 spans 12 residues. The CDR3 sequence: CSPQGDSYEQYF. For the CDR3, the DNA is TGCAGCCCTCAGGGGGATAGCTACGAGCAGTACTTC.

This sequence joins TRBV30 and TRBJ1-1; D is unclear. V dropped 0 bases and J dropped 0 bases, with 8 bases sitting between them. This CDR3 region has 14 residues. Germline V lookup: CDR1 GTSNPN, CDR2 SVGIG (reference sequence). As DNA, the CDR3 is TGTGCCTGGAGTGTGATGTCAGTGAACACTGAAGCTTTCTTT. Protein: CAWSVMSVNTEAFF.

The CDR3, as DNA: TGTGCCAGCAGCCAAAAGGCTAGGGGCCCTTTCTTTGAAAAACTGTTTTTT. It codes for CASSQKARGPFFEKLFF. This sequence joins TRBV3-1 and TRBJ1-4; D may be TRBD1 (5 bases). The CDR3 spans 17 residues. Germline CDR1 is LGHDT and CDR2 is YNNKEL (reference sequence). Trimming pared 2 bases from V and 7 bases from J, leaving 20 bases between. The full variable domain, completed using reference TRBV3-1 and TRBJ1-4, is DTAVSQTPKYLVTQMGNDKSIKCEQNLGHDTMYWYKQDSKKFLKIMFSYNNKELIINETVPNRFSPKSPDKAHLNLHINSLELGDSAVYFCASSQKARGPFFEKLFFGSGTQLSVL.

In DNA form, the CDR3 reads TGTGCCAGCAGTTTAACCCTTGGGGAGCCCCAGCATTTT. The encoded protein is CASSLTLGEPQHF. V usage is TRBV12-3 or TRBV12-4 and J usage is TRBJ1-5; D is unresolved. V lost 2 bases to trimming and J lost 8 bases, with 10 bases between them. This CDR3 region has 13 residues.

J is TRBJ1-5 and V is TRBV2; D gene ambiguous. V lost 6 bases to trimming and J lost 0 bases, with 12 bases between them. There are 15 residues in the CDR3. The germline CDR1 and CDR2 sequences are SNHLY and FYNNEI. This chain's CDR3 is CASSEDIDSNQPQHF. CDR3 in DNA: TGTGCCAGCAGCGAGGATATTGATAGCAATCAGCCCCAGCATTTT.

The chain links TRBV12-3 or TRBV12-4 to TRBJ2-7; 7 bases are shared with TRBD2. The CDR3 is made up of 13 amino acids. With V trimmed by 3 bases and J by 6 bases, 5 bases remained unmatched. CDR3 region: CASSFGGGGEQYF. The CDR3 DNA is TGTGCCAGCAGTTTCGGTGGGGGGGGCGAGCAGTACTTC.

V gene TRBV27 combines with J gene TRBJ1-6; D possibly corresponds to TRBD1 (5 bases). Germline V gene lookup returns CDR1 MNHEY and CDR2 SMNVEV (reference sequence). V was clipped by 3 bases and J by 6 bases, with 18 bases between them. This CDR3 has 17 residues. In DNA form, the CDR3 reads TGTGCCAGCAGTTTTATCCGGGTGGAGGGGTTTAATTCACCCCTCCACTTT. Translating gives CASSFIRVEGFNSPLHF.

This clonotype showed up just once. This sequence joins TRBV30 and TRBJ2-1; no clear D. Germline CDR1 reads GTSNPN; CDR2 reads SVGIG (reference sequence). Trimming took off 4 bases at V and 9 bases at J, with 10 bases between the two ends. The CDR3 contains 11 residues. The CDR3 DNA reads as TGTGCCTGGAAAGACCGCCGTGAGCAGTTCTTC. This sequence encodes CAWKDRREQFF.

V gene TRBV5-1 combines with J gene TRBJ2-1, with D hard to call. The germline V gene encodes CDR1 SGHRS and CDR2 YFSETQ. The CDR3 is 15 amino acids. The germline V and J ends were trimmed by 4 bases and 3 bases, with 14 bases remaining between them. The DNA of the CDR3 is TGCGCCAGCAGCCTGAGTGGCAGAGACTACAATGAGCAGTTCTTC. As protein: CASSLSGRDYNEQFF. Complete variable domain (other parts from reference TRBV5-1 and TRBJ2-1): KAGVTQTPRYLIKTRGQQVTLSCSPISGHRSVSWYQQTPGQGLQFLFEYFSETQRNKGNFPGRFSGRQFSNSRSEMNVSTLELGDSALYLCASSLSGRDYNEQFFGPGTRLTVL.

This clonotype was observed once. Here the CDR3 reads CASSYASEKLFF. Here the CDR3 DNA reads TGTGCCAGCAGTTACGCCAGCGAAAAACTGTTTTTT. The rearrangement links TRBV6-6 to TRBJ1-4; unclear D gene. V lost 2 bases and J lost 8, with 6 bases in between. The CDR3 extends over 12 amino acids. CDR1 MNHNY and CDR2 SVGAGI come from the germline V gene (reference sequence).

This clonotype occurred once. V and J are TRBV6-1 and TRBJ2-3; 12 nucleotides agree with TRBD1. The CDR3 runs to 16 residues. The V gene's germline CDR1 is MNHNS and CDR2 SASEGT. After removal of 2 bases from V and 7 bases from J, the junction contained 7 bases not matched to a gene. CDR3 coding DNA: TGTGCCAGCAGTGAAACCGGGACAGGGGGCGTTAATACGCAGTATTTT. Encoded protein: CASSETGTGGVNTQYF.

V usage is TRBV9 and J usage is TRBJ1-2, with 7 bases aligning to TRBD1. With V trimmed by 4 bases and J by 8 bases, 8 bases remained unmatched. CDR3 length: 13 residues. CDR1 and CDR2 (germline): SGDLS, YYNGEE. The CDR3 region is CASSSRQGAGYTF. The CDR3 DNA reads TGTGCCAGCAGCTCCCGACAGGGAGCGGGCTACACCTTC.

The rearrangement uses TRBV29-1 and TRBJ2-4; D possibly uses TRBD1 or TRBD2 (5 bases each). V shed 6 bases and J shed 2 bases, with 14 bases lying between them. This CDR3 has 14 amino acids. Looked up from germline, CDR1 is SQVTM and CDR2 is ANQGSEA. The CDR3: CSVGPRETKNIQYF. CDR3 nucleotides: TGCAGCGTGGGACCCCGGGAAACCAAAAACATTCAGTACTTC. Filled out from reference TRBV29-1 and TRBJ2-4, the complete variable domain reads SAVISQKPSRDICQRGTSLTIQCQVDSQVTMMFWYRQQPGQSLTLIATANQGSEATYESGFVIDKFPISRPNLTFSTLTVSNMSPEDSSIYLCSVGPRETKNIQYFGAGTRLSVL.